Presented here are 8 T cell receptor beta chains from one specimen sequenced in a study of blood T cells in healthy people across ages. A J-beta primer mix and a sample-barcoded 5' primer were used in a second PCR of about 7 to 12 cycles. TCRdb reprocessed the 5' RACE reads via MiXCR and lists one record per CDR3 protein. The repertoire consists of 1.5 million to 2 million distinct CDR3 sequences, with more than 35% occurring once and the leading ten covering 23%. The specimen sequenced was blood. The receptors stem from a human donor in good health.

With regard to this clonotype: One junction end does not reproduce the germline sequence, and a read error may be involved. The chain couples TRBV7-2 to TRBJ1-2; 7 nucleotides align to TRBD1. This CDR3 has 14 amino acids. From germline, CDR1 is SGHTA and CDR2 FQGNSA. CDR3 sequence (DNA): TGTGCCAGCAGACTAACGGGACAGAACTGTGGCTACACCTTC. It yields the protein CASRLTGQNCGYTF.

This rearrangement joins TRBV20-1 to TRBJ2-7; TRBD2 matches at 8 bases. The CDR3 loop spans 15 amino acids. V lost 1 base to trimming and J lost 2 bases; unmatched junction nucleotides: 7. CDR1 is DFQATT, CDR2 SNEGSKA, per germline (reference sequence). CDR3 amino acids: CSARAGTSVAYEQYF. The DNA of the CDR3 is TGCAGTGCTAGAGCGGGGACTAGTGTAGCCTACGAGCAGTACTTC.

The CDR3 protein is CASAGWGQAEAFF. The CDR3 DNA sequence: TGTGCCAGCGCGGGTTGGGGTCAGGCTGAAGCTTTCTTT. The chain has TRBV2 and TRBJ1-1; D gene ambiguous. The V end lost 8 bases, the J end lost 6 bases, and 16 bases lay between the germline ends. This CDR3 is 13 amino acids long. The V gene's germline CDR1 is SNHLY and CDR2 FYNNEI.

The CDR3 DNA follows: TGTGCCAGTAACTCAGGGGGCACTGAAGCTTTCTTT. It encodes CASNSGGTEAFF. The gene calls are TRBV28 and TRBJ1-1; 7 nucleotides agree with TRBD1. V shed 9 bases, J shed 4 bases, and the junction held 5 bases outside the gene matches. Germline V CDR1 and CDR2: MDHEN, SYDVKM. The CDR3 is made up of 12 amino acids.

This clonotype was seen a few times. The J gene is TRBJ1-6, the V gene TRBV6-5; 7 nucleotides line up with TRBD1. With 4 bases clipped from V and 7 bases from J, the junction kept 7 bases outside the gene matches. The CDR3 covers 15 residues. Germline V gene lookup returns CDR1 MNHEY and CDR2 SVGAGI. The CDR3: CASSFQGDRNSPLHF. In nucleotides, the CDR3 is TGTGCCAGCAGTTTTCAGGGGGACCGAAATTCACCCCTCCACTTT.

The rearrangement joins TRBV4-1 to TRBJ2-1; D is unclear. V was pared by 5 bases and J by 7 bases, with 18 bases between. The V gene's germline CDR1 is MGHRA and CDR2 YSYEKL. CDR3 length: 15 residues. CDR3 region: CASSSRLFLGNEQFF. The CDR3 bases are TGCGCCAGCAGCTCCAGGTTGTTTCTGGGGAATGAGCAGTTCTTC.

In regard to this clonotype: In this CDR3 the conserved last residue, phenylalanine or tryptophan, is missing, so a read error is likely. V and J are TRBV3-1 and TRBJ2-5, with 11 bases fitting TRBD1. CDR3 length: 15 residues. The germline gives CDR1 LGHDT, CDR2 YNNKEL (reference sequence). J was trimmed by 5 bases and V by 6 bases; bases with no gene match: 8. The CDR3 DNA is TGTGCCAGCAGATGGACAGGGGGCGTCGGTGAGACCCAGTACGTC. Encoded protein: CASRWTGGVGETQYV.

This clonotype was detected a few times. The chain couples TRBV5-1 to TRBJ2-3; 10 bases match TRBD1. The CDR3 loop spans 17 amino acids. Per germline, CDR1 SGHRS and CDR2 YFSETQ. With 1 base clipped from V and 5 bases from J, the junction kept 10 bases outside the gene matches. The CDR3 protein is CASSLSLGQGVGDTQYF. CDR3 DNA sequence: TGCGCCAGCAGCTTGTCCCTTGGACAGGGGGTGGGAGATACGCAGTATTTT.